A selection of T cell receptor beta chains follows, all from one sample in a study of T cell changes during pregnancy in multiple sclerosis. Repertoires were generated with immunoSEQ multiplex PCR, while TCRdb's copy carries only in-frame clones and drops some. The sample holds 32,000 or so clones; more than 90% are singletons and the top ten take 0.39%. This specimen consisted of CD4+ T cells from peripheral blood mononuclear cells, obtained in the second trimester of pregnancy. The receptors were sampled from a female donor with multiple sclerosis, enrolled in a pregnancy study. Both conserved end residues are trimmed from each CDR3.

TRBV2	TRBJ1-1	ASSGDNVAHTEAF
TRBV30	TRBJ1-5	AWSTSNAAVSNQPQH
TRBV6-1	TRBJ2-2	ASLFAGGAGGELF
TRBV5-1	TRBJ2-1	ASSFRDREQF
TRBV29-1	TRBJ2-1	SVESLGGLTNEQF
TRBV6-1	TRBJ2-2	ASSASVSVGELF
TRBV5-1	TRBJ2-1	ASSLGDFSDEQF
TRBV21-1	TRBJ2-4	ASSNLRPGQVPPLAKNIQY
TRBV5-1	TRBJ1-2	ASSWGRDGYT
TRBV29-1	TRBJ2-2	SVGQGHGELF
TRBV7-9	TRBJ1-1	ASSAQDIRDSGRNTEAF
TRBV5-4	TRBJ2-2	ASSNPGLAGGTGELF
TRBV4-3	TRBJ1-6	ASSQVGLAGVGSPLH
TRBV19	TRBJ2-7	ASSIGTRKDRAYEQY
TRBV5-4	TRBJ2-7	ASSRGLGIDEQY
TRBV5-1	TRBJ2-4	ASSLGLTYEIPKNIQY
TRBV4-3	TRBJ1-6	ASSPTVPGQGNSPLH
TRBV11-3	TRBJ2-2	ASSSQGVENTGELF
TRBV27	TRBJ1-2	ASSLSGQIYGYT
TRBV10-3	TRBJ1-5	AISESMLGTGGFQPQH
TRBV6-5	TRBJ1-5	ASSKQVRNQPQH
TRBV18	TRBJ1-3	ASSPWGQGRSGNTIY
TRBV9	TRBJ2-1	ASSVAADSNEQF
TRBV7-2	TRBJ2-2	ASSPSRGWAGELF
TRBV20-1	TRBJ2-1	SARVSRGQF
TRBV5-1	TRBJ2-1	ASSRGLGQDEQF
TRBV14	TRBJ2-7	ASSQREGATLSYEQY
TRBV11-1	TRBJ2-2	ASSLPRTGQADTGELF
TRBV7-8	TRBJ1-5	ASSFLRQPQH
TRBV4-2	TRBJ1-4	ASSQRDRGTTNEKLF
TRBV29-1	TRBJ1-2	SVQGTGPSNYGYT
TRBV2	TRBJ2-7	ASSVHRTSYYEQY
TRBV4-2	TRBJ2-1	ASSYGGSSYNEQF
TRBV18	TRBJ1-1	ASSQGENTEAF
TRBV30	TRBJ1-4	AWSVAVGEKLF
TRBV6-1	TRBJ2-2	ASLETRNTGELF
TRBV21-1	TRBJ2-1	ASSKGKSHPYNEQF
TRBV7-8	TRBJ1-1	ASSLAQGTEAF
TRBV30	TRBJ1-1	AWTLGTGNTEAF
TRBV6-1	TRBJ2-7	ASDLAGGLHEQY
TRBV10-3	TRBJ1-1	AISESSQGNTEAF
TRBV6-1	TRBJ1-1	ASSPHPDRATEAF
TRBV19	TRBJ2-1	ASSIGGGFYNEQF
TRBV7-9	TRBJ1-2	ASSLNRGYGGYT
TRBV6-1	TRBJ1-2	ASSGLNYGYT
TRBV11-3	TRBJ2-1	ASSLDQSGSSSYNEQF
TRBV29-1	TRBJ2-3	SVVRGTDTQY
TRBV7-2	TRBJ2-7	ASSLDREGRGLASYEQY